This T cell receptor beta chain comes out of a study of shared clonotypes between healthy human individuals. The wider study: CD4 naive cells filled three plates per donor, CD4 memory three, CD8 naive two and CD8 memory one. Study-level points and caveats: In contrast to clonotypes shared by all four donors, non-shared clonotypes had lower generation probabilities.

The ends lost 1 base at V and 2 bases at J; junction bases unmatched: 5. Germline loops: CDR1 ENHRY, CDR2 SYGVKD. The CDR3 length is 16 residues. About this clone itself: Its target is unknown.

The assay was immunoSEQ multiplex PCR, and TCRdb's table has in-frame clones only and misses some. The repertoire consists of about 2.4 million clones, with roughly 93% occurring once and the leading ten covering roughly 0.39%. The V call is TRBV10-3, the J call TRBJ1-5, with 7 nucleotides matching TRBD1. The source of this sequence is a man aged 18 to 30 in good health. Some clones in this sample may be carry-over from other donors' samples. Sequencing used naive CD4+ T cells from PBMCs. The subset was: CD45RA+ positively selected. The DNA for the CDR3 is TGTGCCATCAGTGAGTGGCAGGGGGACGGCAATCAGCCCCAGCATTTT. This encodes CAISEWQGDGNQPQHF.